These 25 T cell receptor beta chains were sequenced from one sample in a study of regulatory T cells in long-lasting Graves disease. Time point in this sample: newly diagnosed GD, antithyroid drugs for less than 3 months. Isolated PBMC RNA provided the starting material for the TCR library. To make TCR beta libraries, researchers used iRepertoire HTBI primers and Arm-PCR of CDR3 regions. Via MiXCR, TCRdb re-called the multiplex PCR reads, giving one row per CDR3 protein. The sample holds hundreds of thousands of distinct CDR3 sequences, approximately 12% seen once. These data were likewise used in another study, on T cells in Graves' hyperthyroidism and ophthalmopathy.

This specimen was peripheral blood mononuclear cells (PBMCs), taken at new diagnosis, from a patient treated with antithyroid drugs. The receptors were gathered from a man aged 25-45 years with Graves disease.

This clonotype was seen a handful of times. The J gene is TRBJ1-1, the V gene TRBV5-6, with 7 bases lining up with TRBD1. Germline CDR1 and CDR2: SGHDT and YYEEEE. V lost 3 bases to trimming and J lost 1 base; unmatched junction nucleotides: 12. The CDR3 consists of 17 residues. The CDR3 DNA follows: TGTGCCAGCAGCTCCCATAATACCGGGACAGCGAACACTGAAGCTTTCTTT. Amino acids: CASSSHNTGTANTEAFF. Filled out from reference TRBV5-6 and TRBJ1-1, the complete variable domain reads DAGVTQSPTHLIKTRGQQVTLRCSPKSGHDTVSWYQQALGQGPQFIFQYYEEEERQRGNFPDRFSGHQFPNYSSELNVNALLLGDSALYLCASSSHNTGTANTEAFFGQGTRLTVV.

This clonotype was picked up many times. This chain joins TRBV3-1 and TRBJ1-1, with D uncertain. The germline V and J ends were trimmed by 2 bases and 5 bases, with 6 bases remaining between them. Per the germline V gene, CDR1 is LGHDT and CDR2 is YNNKEL (reference sequence). The CDR3 runs to 12 residues. The CDR3 DNA sequence: TGTGCCAGCAGCCAAACGGGAACTGAAGCTTTCTTT. Translated, it gives CASSQTGTEAFF.

In this sample, this clonotype turned up a few times. The CDR3 loop reads CASSQPFERTSTDTQYF. The CDR3 DNA reads as TGCGCCAGCAGCCAACCCTTCGAACGTACTAGCACAGATACGCAGTATTTT. The chain links TRBV4-1 to TRBJ2-3; no firm D call. V was cut by 2 bases and J by 0 bases, with 15 bases left in between. CDR3 length equals 17 residues. Germline loops: CDR1 MGHRA, CDR2 YSYEKL.

V is TRBV20-1 and J is TRBJ2-5; no reliable D call. The germline V gene encodes CDR1 DFQATT and CDR2 SNEGSKA (reference sequence). This CDR3 has 13 residues. V dropped 6 bases and J dropped 4 bases, with 15 bases sitting between them. CDR3 DNA sequence: TGCAGTGCACGACTCCCACAAATAGAGACCCAGTACTTC. Translated: CSARLPQIETQYF.

This clonotype came up once. The rearrangement joins TRBV5-1 to TRBJ2-6, with D possibly matching TRBD1 (5 bases). With 0 bases removed from V and 0 bases from J, the gap between germline ends came to 7 bases. Per the germline V gene, CDR1 is SGHRS and CDR2 is YFSETQ. The CDR3 is made up of 16 amino acids. This CDR3 reads CASSLAGPSGANVLTF. CDR3 nucleotide sequence: TGCGCCAGCAGCTTGGCAGGGCCCTCTGGGGCCAACGTCCTGACTTTC.

This clonotype was recorded many times. This chain connects TRBV2 to TRBJ2-7; no clear D. Germline CDR1 reads SNHLY; CDR2 reads FYNNEI. With 8 bases removed from V and 1 base from J, the gap between germline ends came to 3 bases. The CDR3 is made up of 10 amino acids. CDR3 DNA sequence: TGTGCCAGCCTGTCCTACGAGCAGTACTTC. Amino acid sequence: CASLSYEQYF.

The V call is TRBV6-1, the J call TRBJ2-2; possibly TRBD2 for D (6 bases). Germline V gives CDR1 MNHNS, CDR2 SASEGT. V gave up 3 bases and J gave up 12 bases, with 17 bases separating them. The CDR3 loop spans 14 amino acids. The CDR3 sequence is CASSDPEGAGKLFF. For the CDR3, the DNA is TGTGCCAGCAGTGATCCCGAAGGGGCGGGGAAGCTGTTTTTT.

This clonotype was picked up one time. The chain uses TRBV30 and TRBJ1-6; possibly TRBD1 for D (5 bases). Trimming removed 1 base at V and 9 bases at J, with 7 bases between. CDR3 size: 12 residues. Germline assignment: CDR1 GTSNPN and CDR2 SVGIG (reference sequence). The CDR3 DNA follows: TGTGCCTGGAGTGGGGACCTTTCACCCCTCCACTTT. This sequence encodes CAWSGDLSPLHF.

This clonotype occurred many times. This chain links TRBV7-9 with TRBJ1-1, with a weak D call TRBD1 (5 bases). The V gene lost 3 bases and the J gene lost 1 base, with 18 bases spanning the gap. The CDR3 has 17 residues. The V gene's germline CDR1 is SEHNR and CDR2 FQNEAQ (reference sequence). CDR3 residues: CASSFSRPGGSNTEAFF. CDR3 nucleotides: TGTGCCAGCAGCTTCTCCCGCCCGGGGGGGTCGAACACTGAAGCTTTCTTT.

Many counts were recorded for this clonotype. The CDR3 spells CASTVQASRGGSPLHF. Written as DNA, the CDR3 is TGTGCCAGCACCGTCCAAGCGTCTAGGGGCGGTTCACCCCTCCACTTT. The gene calls are TRBV9 and TRBJ1-6; D possibly corresponds to TRBD1 (5 bases). The length of the CDR3 is 16 residues. Trimming took off 6 bases at V and 9 bases at J, with 22 bases between the two ends. CDR1 and CDR2 from the germline V gene are SGDLS and YYNGEE.

Ten or more counts support this clonotype. The chain employs TRBV5-1 and TRBJ2-3, with D hard to call. CDR3 length: 12 residues. The V and J ends lost 1 base and 2 bases respectively, with 2 bases between them. Germline CDR1 is SGHRS and CDR2 is YFSETQ. The CDR3 DNA is TGCGCCAGCAGCTTGCACACAGATACGCAGTATTTT. Encoded protein: CASSLHTDTQYF.

The table lists this clonotype with a few counts. This chain uses TRBV30 with TRBJ1-3; no firm D call. The V end lost 2 bases, the J end lost 4 bases, and 9 bases lay between the germline ends. The CDR3 length is 13 residues. From germline, CDR1 is GTSNPN and CDR2 SVGIG (reference sequence). The DNA for the CDR3 is TGTGCCTGGAGTTATACAGACGGAAACACCATATATTTT. This sequence encodes CAWSYTDGNTIYF.

This clonotype was seen repeatedly, ten times or more. The chain employs TRBV5-1 and TRBJ2-7; 7 bases are shared with TRBD1. V was pared by 0 bases and J by 4 bases, with 7 bases of the junction left unmatched. CDR1 and CDR2 from the germline V gene are SGHRS and YFSETQ. The CDR3 contains 15 residues. The CDR3 sequence: CASSLAQGRAYEQYF. The CDR3 coding sequence is TGCGCCAGCAGCTTGGCACAGGGGAGAGCTTACGAGCAGTACTTC.

Only a few counts were recorded for this clonotype. The rearrangement joins TRBV6-1 to TRBJ2-3; 12 positions agree with TRBD2. The CDR3 is 17 residues long. Germline CDR1 reads MNHNS; CDR2 reads SASEGT. J gave up 1 base and V 4 bases, and 6 bases lay outside the gene matches. This CDR3 reads CASSALAGGAGTDTQYF. The CDR3, as DNA: TGTGCCAGCAGTGCACTAGCGGGAGGAGCTGGCACAGATACGCAGTATTTT.

This clonotype was found many times. The chain links TRBV11-2 to TRBJ1-1; the D is unclear. CDR3 length equals 12 residues. V lost 0 bases and J 11 bases, leaving 10 bases between the germline ends. Germline loops: CDR1 SGHAT, CDR2 FQNNGV. This CDR3 reads CASSLEGGSAFF. The CDR3 DNA is TGTGCCAGCAGCTTAGAGGGAGGTTCCGCTTTCTTT. Full variable domain (rest looked up from reference TRBV11-2 and TRBJ1-1): EAGVAQSPRYKIIEKRQSVAFWCNPISGHATLYWYQQILGQGPKLLIQFQNNGVVDDSQLPKDRFSAERLKGVDSTLKIQPAKLEDSAVYLCASSLEGGSAFFGQGTRLTVV.

This clonotype occurred a few times. The rearrangement uses TRBV29-1 and TRBJ1-2; D not certain. V gave up 5 bases and J gave up 4 bases, with 14 bases separating them. The CDR3 is 13 amino acids. In germline, CDR1 is SQVTM, CDR2 ANQGSEA. The CDR3 reads CSVRQASSYGYTF. The CDR3, as DNA: TGCAGCGTTCGCCAGGCATCCAGCTATGGCTACACCTTC.

This chain connects TRBV24-1 to TRBJ2-1; TRBD2 agrees at 7 bases. Germline V gives CDR1 KGHDR, CDR2 SFDVKD. Germline trimming cut 10 bases from V and 12 bases from J; bases unmatched to any gene: 8. The CDR3 consists of 11 residues. In DNA, the CDR3 is TGTGCCACAATGTGGGGGGGAAGGCAGTTCTTC. This codes for CATMWGGRQFF.

V is TRBV2 and J is TRBJ2-5; the D gene is possibly TRBD2 (6 bases). This CDR3 is 16 amino acids long. V was cut by 10 bases and J by 2 bases, with 23 bases left in between. Germline V gives CDR1 SNHLY, CDR2 FYNNEI. CDR3 sequence: CATRGISGGRQETQYF. In nucleotides, the CDR3 is TGTGCCACCCGGGGGATTAGCGGAGGGCGGCAAGAGACCCAGTACTTC.

This clonotype has a count of ten or more. The chain is built from TRBV2 and TRBJ2-7; 7 bases are shared with TRBD1. The CDR3 is 12 amino acids. In germline, CDR1 is SNHLY, CDR2 FYNNEI. V lost 7 bases to trimming and J lost 3 bases; unmatched junction nucleotides: 3. CDR3 nucleotide sequence: TGTGCCAGCAAAGGGGGCTTCTACGAGCAGTACTTC. Translating it yields CASKGGFYEQYF.

The J gene is TRBJ2-7, the V gene TRBV29-1; 7 nucleotides line up with TRBD2. The CDR3 sequence is 13 residues long. J was trimmed by 9 bases and V by 7 bases; bases with no gene match: 15. The germline V gene encodes CDR1 SQVTM and CDR2 ANQGSEA. This CDR3 is CSAREGSLGGQYF. Here the CDR3 DNA reads TGCAGCGCAAGGGAGGGGAGCTTGGGCGGGCAGTACTTC.

This clonotype was counted at least ten times. This chain uses TRBV29-1 with TRBJ2-7; TRBD2 matches 7 bases. Trimming removed 4 bases from V and 3 bases from J; junction bases left unmatched: 12. Germline V gene data show CDR1 as SQVTM and CDR2 as ANQGSEA. The CDR3 runs 15 residues. The CDR3: CSVVYGRTENYEQYF. DNA of the CDR3: TGCAGCGTTGTATACGGGAGGACGGAGAACTACGAGCAGTACTTC.

This clonotype was seen more than once but under ten times. V is TRBV30 and J is TRBJ1-4, with unresolved D. The ends were cut back, 0 bases at V and 8 bases at J, with 13 bases in the middle. This CDR3 is 14 amino acids long. Per germline, CDR1 GTSNPN and CDR2 SVGIG (reference sequence). This CDR3 is CAWSVGGPSEKLFF. CDR3 bases: TGTGCCTGGAGTGTGGGAGGGCCTTCGGAAAAACTGTTTTTT.

The rearrangement joins TRBV6-2 or TRBV6-3 to TRBJ2-1, with 9 bases lining up with TRBD2. The germline V gene has CDR1 MNHEY and CDR2 SVGEGT. Unmatched junction bases numbered 19, after V lost 7 bases and J lost 6 bases. The length of the CDR3 is 18 residues. The CDR3 DNA reads as TGTGCCAGCAACGACCTCATCCAATGGACTAGCGAGAGCAATGAGCAGTTCTTC. This gives the protein CASNDLIQWTSESNEQFF.

There are many counts of this clonotype. V is TRBV27 and J is TRBJ2-2; weak D call: TRBD2 (5 bases). This CDR3 is 18 amino acids long. V lost 5 bases and J lost 5, with 24 bases in between. Germline CDR1 MNHEY, CDR2 SMNVEV (reference sequence). CDR3 sequence reads: CASSPKYITSRVTGELFF. CDR3 in DNA: TGTGCCAGCAGTCCAAAATATATAACTTCGAGGGTGACCGGGGAGCTGTTTTTT.

This rearrangement joins TRBV5-4 to TRBJ2-5; D is uncertain. Looked up from germline, CDR1 is SGHNT and CDR2 is YYREEE (reference sequence). CDR3 length equals 13 residues. V was cut by 4 bases and J by 3 bases, with 10 bases left in between. This chain's CDR3 is CASSGRSEETQYF. As DNA, the CDR3 is TGTGCCAGCAGCGGAAGGTCCGAAGAGACCCAGTACTTC.